Presented here are 10 T cell receptor beta chains from one specimen sequenced in a study of graft-versus-host responses after intestinal transplantation listed by TCRdb under 2021. Libraries were built with the immunoSEQ multiplex PCR assay. The source is immuneACCESS, and TCRdb retained only in-frame sequences with V and J called. Part of the clones is not carried over; for the studies checked, unresolved V genes explain less than half of this, and the remainder is unexplained. Within this sample are 20,000 to 30,000 clones, with around 76% of them counted one time only. 0.65% to 0.9% of the sample is in the top ten clones. The antigens of these receptors remain unknown. Per the publication, the time point label means: cells obtained before transplantation from donor or recipient. Source: unstimulated CD4+ T cells sorted from spleen or lymph node cells, taken before intestinal transplant. These receptors all come from a human donor who received an intestinal transplant.

The V gene is TRBV7-2, the J gene TRBJ1-2; TRBD1 might be the D (5 bases). CDR3 length equals 14 residues. The germline V and J ends were trimmed by 3 bases and 3 bases, with 11 bases remaining between them. In germline, CDR1 is SGHTA, CDR2 FQGNSA. The DNA of the CDR3 is TGTGCCAGCAGCTTGGGCGGAGGGGACTATGGCTACACCTTC. Amino acids: CASSLGGGDYGYTF.

As to this clone: The sample contains more than one DNA sequence encoding this CDR3. The genes are TRBV29-1 and TRBJ1-1; maybe TRBD1 (5 bases). CDR3 length equals 14 residues. The V gene lost 6 bases and the J gene lost 5 bases, with 19 bases spanning the gap. The germline CDR1 and CDR2 sequences are SQVTM and ANQGSEA. The CDR3 DNA is TGCAGCGTAGGTGGGGGGAGGGGTAAAACTGAAGCTTTCTTT. Its protein is CSVGGGRGKTEAFF.

The V call is TRBV30, the J call TRBJ1-2; TRBD1 agrees at 7 bases. The CDR3 runs to 12 residues. The V segment lost 7 bases and the J segment 4 bases; nucleotides outside the gene matches: 6. Germline V lookup: CDR1 GTSNPN, CDR2 SVGIG (reference sequence). This CDR3 is CASQNRGYGYTF. The CDR3 DNA reads as TGTGCCTCACAGAACAGGGGCTATGGCTACACCTTC.

The chain uses TRBV29-1 and TRBJ2-3, with D uncertain. V was shortened by 1 base and J by 2 bases, with 4 bases between the two germline ends. The CDR3 extends over 12 amino acids. Germline CDR1 SQVTM, CDR2 ANQGSEA. The chain's CDR3 is CSVEADTDTQYF. The CDR3 DNA reads as TGCAGCGTTGAAGCCGACACAGATACGCAGTATTTT.

This sequence joins TRBV2 and TRBJ2-7, with 7 bases lining up with TRBD1. CDR1 and CDR2 (germline): SNHLY, FYNNEI. This CDR3 has 15 amino acids. V was pared by 6 bases and J by 0 bases, with 8 bases of the junction left unmatched. The CDR3 nucleotides read TGTGCCAGCAGGGGCCTCCGGGACAGCTCCTACGAGCAGTACTTC. Translating it yields CASRGLRDSSYEQYF.

The chain couples TRBV10-2 to TRBJ2-2; 11 positions match TRBD2. The CDR3 runs to 14 residues. Germline V CDR1 and CDR2: WSHSY, SAAADI. With V trimmed by 6 bases and J by 7 bases, 4 bases remained unmatched. DNA of the CDR3: TGCGCCAGCAGACTAGCGGGAGCGGGCGGGGAGCTGTTTTTT. As protein: CASRLAGAGGELFF.

V and J are TRBV5-1 and TRBJ1-4; TRBD1 is a possible D gene (5 bases). Trimming stripped 5 bases from V and 0 bases from J, with 11 bases between. Per the germline V gene, CDR1 is SGHRS and CDR2 is YFSETQ. There are 15 residues in the CDR3. This chain's CDR3 is CASRGGKATNEKLFF. Here the CDR3 DNA reads TGCGCCAGCAGGGGGGGAAAGGCAACTAATGAAAAACTGTTTTTT.

This chain joins TRBV28 and TRBJ2-7, with 8 bases aligning to TRBD1. Trimming cost V 7 bases and J 0 bases; bases outside gene matches: 5. The V gene's germline CDR1 is MDHEN and CDR2 SYDVKM. This CDR3 comprises 14 residues. In nucleotides, the CDR3 is TGTGCCAGCACACCGACAGGGGCCTCCTACGAGCAGTACTTC. Amino acid sequence: CASTPTGASYEQYF.

The J gene is TRBJ2-1, the V gene TRBV6-5; perhaps TRBD2 as D (6 bases). This CDR3 spans 16 amino acids. Germline CDR1 MNHEY, CDR2 SVGAGI. Trimming shortened V by 2 bases and J by 2 bases, and 13 bases separated the two germline ends. The chain's CDR3 is CASSYSRRLAYNEQFF. CDR3 in DNA: TGTGCCAGCAGTTACAGCAGGAGACTAGCCTACAATGAGCAGTTCTTC.

A few counts support this clone. The chain recombines TRBV6-1 with TRBJ2-5, with TRBD1 matching 9 bases. Germline CDR1 is MNHNS and CDR2 is SASEGT. The CDR3 runs to 13 residues. The J segment lost 6 bases and the V segment lost 6 bases, leaving 5 bases of the junction unmatched. The DNA of the CDR3 is TGTGCCAGCAGGACAGGGGGTGGAAAGACCCAGTACTTC. This encodes CASRTGGGKTQYF.